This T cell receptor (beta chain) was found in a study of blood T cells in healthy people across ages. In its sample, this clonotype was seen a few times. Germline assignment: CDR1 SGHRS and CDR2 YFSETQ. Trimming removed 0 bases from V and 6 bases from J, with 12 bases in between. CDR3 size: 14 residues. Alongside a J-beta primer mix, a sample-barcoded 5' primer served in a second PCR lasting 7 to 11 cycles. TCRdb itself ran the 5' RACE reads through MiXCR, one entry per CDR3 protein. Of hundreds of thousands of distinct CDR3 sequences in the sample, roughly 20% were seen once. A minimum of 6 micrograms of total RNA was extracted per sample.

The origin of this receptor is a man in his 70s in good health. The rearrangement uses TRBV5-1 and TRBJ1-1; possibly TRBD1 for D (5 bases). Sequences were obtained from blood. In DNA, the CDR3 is TGCGCCAGCAGCTTGGATCCAGGGTTGCCTGAAGCTTTCTTT. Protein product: CASSLDPGLPEAFF.